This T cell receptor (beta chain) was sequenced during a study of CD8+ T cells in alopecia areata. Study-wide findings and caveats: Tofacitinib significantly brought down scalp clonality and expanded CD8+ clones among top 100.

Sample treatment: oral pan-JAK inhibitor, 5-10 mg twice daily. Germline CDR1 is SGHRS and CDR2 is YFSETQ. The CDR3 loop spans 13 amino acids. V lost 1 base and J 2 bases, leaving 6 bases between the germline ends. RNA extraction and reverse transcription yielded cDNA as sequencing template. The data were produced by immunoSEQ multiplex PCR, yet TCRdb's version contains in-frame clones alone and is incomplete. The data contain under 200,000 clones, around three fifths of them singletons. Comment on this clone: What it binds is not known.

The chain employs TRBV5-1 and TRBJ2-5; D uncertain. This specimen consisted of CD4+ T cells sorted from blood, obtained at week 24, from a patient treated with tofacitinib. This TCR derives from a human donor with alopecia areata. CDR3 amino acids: CASSLITQETQYF. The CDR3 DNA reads TGCGCCAGCAGCTTGATTACACAAGAGACCCAGTACTTC.